This T cell receptor (beta chain) appears in the sequencing data of a study of control samples from healthy donors and cancer patients. Sequencing used immunoSEQ multiplex PCR; TCRdb keeps in-frame clones, though not all of them. The data contain about 150,000 clones, 90% to 95% of them singletons. Per the germline V gene, CDR1 is SGHVS and CDR2 is FNYEAQ. V was trimmed by 3 bases and J by 5 bases, leaving 13 bases between them. The CDR3 loop spans 14 amino acids. In its sample, this clone was seen once. Sequenced input: blood. The TCR was taken from a woman in her thirties or forties in good health. The rearrangement links TRBV7-6 to TRBJ2-5; perhaps TRBD2 as D (6 bases). In DNA form, the CDR3 reads TGTGCCAGCAGCTTCGCGGGGACGCCGGAGACCCAGTACTTC. Amino acids: CASSFAGTPETQYF.